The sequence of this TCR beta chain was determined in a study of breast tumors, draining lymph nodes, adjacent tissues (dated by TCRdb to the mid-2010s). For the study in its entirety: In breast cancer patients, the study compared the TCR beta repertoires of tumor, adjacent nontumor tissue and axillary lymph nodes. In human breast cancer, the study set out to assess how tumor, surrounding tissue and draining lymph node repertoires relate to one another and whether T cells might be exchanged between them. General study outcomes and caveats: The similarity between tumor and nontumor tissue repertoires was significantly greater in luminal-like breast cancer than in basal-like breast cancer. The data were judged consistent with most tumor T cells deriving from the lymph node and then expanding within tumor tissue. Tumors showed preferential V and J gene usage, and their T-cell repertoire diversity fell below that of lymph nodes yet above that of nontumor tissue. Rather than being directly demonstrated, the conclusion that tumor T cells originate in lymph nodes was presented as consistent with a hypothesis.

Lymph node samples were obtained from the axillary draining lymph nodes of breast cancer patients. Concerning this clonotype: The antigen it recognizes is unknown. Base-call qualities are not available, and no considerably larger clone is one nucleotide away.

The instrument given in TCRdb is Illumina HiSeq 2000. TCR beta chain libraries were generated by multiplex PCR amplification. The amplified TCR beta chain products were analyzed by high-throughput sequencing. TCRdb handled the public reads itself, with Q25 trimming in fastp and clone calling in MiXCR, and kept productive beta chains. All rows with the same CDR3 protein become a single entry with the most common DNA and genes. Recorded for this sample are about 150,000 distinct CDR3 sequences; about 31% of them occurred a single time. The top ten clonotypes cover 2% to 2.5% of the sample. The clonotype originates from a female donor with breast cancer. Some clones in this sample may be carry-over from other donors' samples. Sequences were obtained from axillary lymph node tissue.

The base sequence is TGTGCCAGCAGCCCCCGACAGGGCGACCAAGAGACCCAGTACTTC. Translation gives CASSPRQGDQETQYF. The chain uses TRBV7-8 and TRBJ2-5, and 7 junctional nucleotides match TRBD1. Clipping removes 5 bases from V and 0 bases from J, with 6 as the unmatched junction base count. CDR1 and CDR2 were assigned from the germline V gene as SGHVS and FQNEAQ. The CDR3 goes from the cysteine to the phenylalanine over 15 residues. CDR3 DNA only is kept here, 45 bases in frame from base 1.